These T cell receptor beta chains were read from a single sample in a study of blood T cell repertoires in COVID-19. Some clones are missing from TCRdb's copy, which holds only in-frame ones; the method was immunoSEQ multiplex PCR. This sample has some 250,000 clones, with approximately 91% found just once. Sequencing was done on a sample of PBMCs or T cells enriched from blood (not recorded which). The receptors stem from a woman aged 40 to 50 with acute COVID-19. The CDR3 runs from the conserved cysteine through the conserved F or W. D genes are given only for firm matches. Some rows mark clone size as missing; the rest say once, few, many or name a class of expanded clone.

TRBJ1-2 | . | TRBV2 | . | TGTGCCAGCAGTGAGTTGGGGGGCTATGGCTACACCTTC | CASSELGGYGYTF
TRBJ2-5 | . | TRBV11-3 | TRBD1 | TGTGCCAGCTGCTGCCCCATTGGGACAGGGGAGGCGACCCAGTACTTC | CASCCPIGTGEATQYF
TRBJ1-4 | . | TRBV18 | TRBD1 | TGTGCCAGCTCACCAAACACCGGGACAGGCAGTGAAAAACTGTTTTTT | CASSPNTGTGSEKLFF
TRBJ1-1 | . | TRBV25-1 | . | TGTGCCAGCAGTAGTCGGGACAAGAACACTGAAGCTTTCTTT | CASSSRDKNTEAFF
TRBJ1-1 | . | TRBV19 | TRBD1 | TGTGCCAGTAAGGGACAGGGGGTATATGCTGAAGCTTTCTTT | CASKGQGVYAEAFF
TRBJ2-3 | . | TRBV28 | TRBD2 | TGTGCCAGCAGTATGACCAAGCGGGGCGCAGATACGCAGTATTTT | CASSMTKRGADTQYF
TRBJ1-2 | . | TRBV11-3 | TRBD1 | TGTGCCAGCAGCGCAACGGACAGGGCTGGCTACACCTTC | CASSATDRAGYTF
TRBJ1-2 | . | TRBV7-8 | . | TGTGCCAGCAGCCCAAATAACTATGGCTACACCTTC | CASSPNNYGYTF
TRBJ2-5 | . | TRBV24-1 | . | TGTGCCACCAGTGATTTAACGGGTAGTTCCCAGTACTTC | CATSDLTGSSQYF
TRBJ1-2 | . | TRBV14 | . | TGTGCCAGCAGCCAAGACAGGTTTCGTGGGGGCTACACCTTC | CASSQDRFRGGYTF
TRBJ1-6 | . | TRBV19 | TRBD1 | TGTGCCAGTAGTATAAACAGGGGGCAAGATTCACCCCTCCACTTT | CASSINRGQDSPLHF
TRBJ2-1 | . | TRBV25-1 | TRBD1 | TGTGCCAGCACGCCGGGACAGGGGGCCTACAATGAGCAGTTCTTC | CASTPGQGAYNEQFF
TRBJ2-1 | . | TRBV7-8 | TRBD2 | TGTGCCAGCAGCTTAGCGCTAGCGGGAATAAATGAGCAGTTCTTC | CASSLALAGINEQFF
TRBJ1-4 | . | TRBV7-6 | TRBD1 | TGTGCCAGCAGTCGGAGGGGGGACAGTGATGAAAAACTGTTTTTT | CASSRRGDSDEKLFF
TRBJ2-7 | . | TRBV6-2/TRBV6-3 | . | TGTGCCAGCAGCAACGTGGCCAGTCAGGGGGGCTCGCAGTACTTC | CASSNVASQGGSQYF
TRBJ2-3 | . | TRBV21-1 | . | TGTGCCTCCCAGGGGTCTAGCGGGAGCGAAACCACAGATACGCAGTATTTT | CASQGSSGSETTDTQYF
TRBJ1-2 | . | TRBV2 | . | TGTGCCAGCAGTGCGGGGGGGCTTATCGGCTACACCTTC | CASSAGGLIGYTF
TRBJ1-2 | . | TRBV16 | TRBD1 | TGTGCCAGCAGCCAAAGTGGGACAGTCTATGGCTACACCTTC | CASSQSGTVYGYTF
TRBJ2-1 | . | TRBV11-2 | . | TGTGCCAGCAGCTTAGGTCGACAGGTAGAGTTCTTC | CASSLGRQVEFF
TRBJ2-1 | . | TRBV3-1/TRBV3-2 | . | TGTGCCAGCAGCCCAGGGGGGAACAATGAGCAGTTCTTC | CASSPGGNNEQFF
TRBJ2-5 | . | TRBV11-3 | TRBD2 | TGTGCCAGCAGCTTCCAAGCGGGAGGGGAAGAGACCCAGTACTTC | CASSFQAGGEETQYF
TRBJ2-7 | . | TRBV5-1 | . | TGCGCCAGCAGCTTGGGTCCCTACTTGGCCTACGAGCAGTACTTC | CASSLGPYLAYEQYF
TRBJ1-6 | . | TRBV28 | TRBD1 | TGTGCCAGCAGTGGGGGACAGGGGCGAAAGAATTCACCCCTCCACTTT | CASSGGQGRKNSPLHF
TRBJ1-1 | once | TRBV2 | TRBD1 | TGTGCCAGCAGTGGTACGACAGGGTTGGGGACCGAAGCTTTCTTT | CASSGTTGLGTEAFF
TRBJ2-3 | . | TRBV21-1 | . | TGTGCCAGCAGCAAAGAACTCGCGGGGGCAGAGGTAAGCACAGATACGCAGTATTTT | CASSKELAGAEVSTDTQYF
TRBJ2-1 | . | TRBV5-6 | TRBD2 | TGTGCCAGCAGCTTGCAGTGGGAGGGATCTAATGAGCAGTTCTTC | CASSLQWEGSNEQFF
TRBJ2-1 | once | TRBV9 | . | TGTGCCAGCAGCGTAGAGCCCGACAGATACAATGAGCAGTTCTTC | CASSVEPDRYNEQFF
TRBJ1-1 | . | TRBV12-3/TRBV12-4 | TRBD1 | TGTGCCAGCAGACGGACAGGGACTGAAGCTTTCTTT | CASRRTGTEAFF
TRBJ1-5 | . | TRBV28 | TRBD1 | TGTGCCAGCAGTTTAGGAGGAGGTTGGGACAGGGACAATCAGCCCCAGCATTTT | CASSLGGGWDRDNQPQHF
TRBJ2-5 | once | TRBV27 | TRBD1 | TGTGCCAGCAGACTACAGGGGGCAGGGGAGACCCAGTACTTC | CASRLQGAGETQYF
TRBJ2-2 | few | TRBV7-9 | TRBD2 | TGTGCCAGCACCCCCGGACTAGCGGGGGTGGCCGGGGAGCTGTTTTTT | CASTPGLAGVAGELFF
TRBJ1-1 | . | TRBV14 | . | TGTGCCAGCAGCCAGGAGGTTCCAAACACTGAAGCTTTCTTT | CASSQEVPNTEAFF
TRBJ1-3 | . | TRBV23-1 | TRBD1 | TGCGCCAGCAGACAGGGGCTTATTCGAAACACCATATATTTT | CASRQGLIRNTIYF
TRBJ1-5 | . | TRBV19 | . | TGTGCCAGTAATAGCAGGGATAATCAGCCCCAGCATTTT | CASNSRDNQPQHF
TRBJ1-6 | . | TRBV7-9 | . | TGTGCCAGCAGCTCTACAGGCAACCGTTCACCCCTCCACTTT | CASSSTGNRSPLHF
TRBJ1-4 | . | TRBV18 | . | TGTGCCAGCTCACCACGGCGAGGAACTAATGAAAAACTGTTTTTT | CASSPRRGTNEKLFF
TRBJ2-5 | . | TRBV2 | TRBD2 | TGTGCCAGCAGCCTTGGGACTAGCGGGAACCAAGAGACCCAGTACTTC | CASSLGTSGNQETQYF
TRBJ1-4 | . | TRBV30 | . | TGTGCCTGGGCGCCAGGGATTAATGAAAAACTGTTTTTT | CAWAPGINEKLFF
TRBJ1-5 | . | TRBV7-2 | . | TGTGCCAGCAGCCCGGGGACTCGGGTGCAGCCCCAGCATTTT | CASSPGTRVQPQHF
TRBJ2-1 | . | TRBV7-2 | . | TGTGCCAGCAGCTTTGACTGGAGCTCCTACAATGAGCAGTTCTTC | CASSFDWSSYNEQFF
TRBJ2-7 | . | TRBV3-1/TRBV3-2 | TRBD2 | TGTGCCAGCAGCCTCCGGGCTAGCGGGCCGAACTACGAGCAGTACTTC | CASSLRASGPNYEQYF
TRBJ2-6 | . | TRBV7-9 | . | TGTGCCAGCAGCTTAGATAGGAGCTCTGGGGCCAACGTCCTGACTTTC | CASSLDRSSGANVLTF
TRBJ2-1 | . | TRBV7-2 | TRBD2 | TGTGCCAGCAGCTTAATAGCGGGAGGGCCCGGGAATGAGCAGTTCTTC | CASSLIAGGPGNEQFF
TRBJ2-4 | . | TRBV3-1/TRBV3-2 | . | TGTGCCAGCAGTAACCGGGATGGCAAAAACATTCAGTACTTC | CASSNRDGKNIQYF
TRBJ2-7 | . | TRBV24-1 | TRBD1 | TGTGCCACCGGAGAACCAACAGGGGACGAGCAGTACTTC | CATGEPTGDEQYF
TRBJ2-5 | . | TRBV27 | . | TGTGCCAGCAGTTTGTCGGGGTCACCACAAGAGACCCAGTACTTC | CASSLSGSPQETQYF
TRBJ1-1 | . | TRBV4-2 | . | TGTGCCAGCAGCCAAGATGGACAGGAAGCTTTCTTT | CASSQDGQEAFF
TRBJ2-3 | . | TRBV3-1/TRBV3-2 | TRBD2 | TGTGCCAGCAGCCAGGGACTAGCGGGGCCGCGAAATGTGCAGTATTTT | CASSQGLAGPRNVQYF
TRBJ1-1 | few | TRBV6-1 | . | TGTGCCAGCAGTGCTGACAGGAACACTGAAGCTTTCTTT | CASSADRNTEAFF
TRBJ1-2 | . | TRBV5-1 | . | TGCGCCAGCAGCTTGGCCGGGGACTATGGCTACACCTTC | CASSLAGDYGYTF
TRBJ1-6 | . | TRBV7-2 | TRBD1 | TGTGCCAGCAGGCTCGGACAGGGGATTAGTTCACCCCTCCACTTT | CASRLGQGISSPLHF